A single sample gave rise to the 20 T cell receptor beta chains below, sequenced in a study of T cell repertoires in cytomegalovirus infection. TCRdb fed the reads into MiXCR, producing one record per CDR3 protein. The sample holds about 770,000 distinct CDR3 sequences, roughly 28% seen once. No antigen has been identified for these receptors. Sequenced here: cultured CD8+ T cells from PBMCs, sampled from culture after CMV antigen stimulation. Receptors were obtained from a human donor in good health (CMV status not recorded). Some clones in this sample may be carry-over from other donors' samples.

The chain uses TRBV7-9 and TRBJ2-7; 8 bases are shared with TRBD2. The germline V gene encodes CDR1 SEHNR and CDR2 FQNEAQ (reference sequence). CDR3 length: 14 residues. V lost 0 bases, J lost 6 bases, and 4 bases stayed unmatched. The CDR3 coding sequence is TGTGCCAGCAGCTTAGCGCGGGGGGTTGCCGAGCAGTACTTC. This gives the protein CASSLARGVAEQYF. Together with reference TRBV7-9 and TRBJ2-7, the CDR3 gives the full variable domain: DTGVSQNPRHKITKRGQNVTFRCDPISEHNRLYWYRQTLGQGPEFLTYFQNEAQLEKSRLLSDRFSAERPKGSFSTLEIQRTEQGDSAMYLCASSLARGVAEQYFGPGTRLTVT.

The chain carries TRBV9 and TRBJ2-5, with TRBD2 as a possible D gene (5 bases). The CDR3 contains 17 residues. The germline gives CDR1 SGDLS, CDR2 YYNGEE. V lost 4 bases and J 4 bases, leaving 23 bases between the germline ends. The CDR3 reads CASSHHPSGDYRETQYF. The CDR3 nucleotides are TGTGCCAGCAGCCATCACCCTTCAGGAGACTATCGAGAGACCCAGTACTTC.

This clonotype has just a few counts. The gene calls are TRBV7-8 and TRBJ2-2, with D possibly being TRBD2 (7 bases). V was trimmed by 7 bases and J by 6 bases, leaving 15 bases between them. The CDR3 length is 14 residues. Germline CDR1 and CDR2: SGHVS and FQNEAQ. CDR3 sequence: CASITRGASGELFF. The CDR3 DNA reads TGTGCCAGCATCACCCGGGGGGCCTCCGGGGAGCTGTTTTTT.

The chain uses TRBV6-5 and TRBJ1-1; D not resolved. Germline loops: CDR1 MNHEY, CDR2 SVGAGI. This CDR3 spans 16 amino acids. Between the trimmed V and J ends, which lost 7 bases and 4 bases, there was a span of 22 bases. CDR3 amino acids: CASTLTLGYWGTEAFF. The CDR3 region has the DNA TGTGCCAGCACCTTGACCTTGGGTTATTGGGGCACTGAAGCTTTCTTT.

This clonotype was picked up a small number of times. The rearrangement uses TRBV12-3 or TRBV12-4 and TRBJ2-6; D may correspond to TRBD1 or TRBD2 (5 bases each). CDR3 length equals 15 residues. Trimming removed 3 bases at V and 3 bases at J, with 9 bases between. CDR3 protein: CASSLGVYGANVLTF. The CDR3, as DNA: TGTGCCAGCAGTTTGGGGGTATATGGGGCCAACGTCCTGACTTTC.

This clonotype showed up many times. The genes are TRBV6-5 and TRBJ2-5; D might be TRBD1 or TRBD2, each matching 5 bases. V was trimmed by 6 bases and J by 4 bases, leaving 21 bases between them. The germline gives CDR1 MNHEY, CDR2 SVGAGI. The CDR3 consists of 16 residues. CDR3 DNA sequence: TGTGCCAGCAGGAACTTCGGGACCCCCACCAGAGAGACCCAGTACTTC. This encodes CASRNFGTPTRETQYF.

The V call is TRBV27, the J call TRBJ1-2; the D gene is possibly TRBD1 (5 bases). V lost 3 bases and J lost 5, with 13 bases in between. The CDR3 is 14 residues long. CDR1 is MNHEY, CDR2 SMNVEV, per germline (reference sequence). The CDR3 is CASSFLSAGYGYTF. DNA of the CDR3: TGTGCCAGCAGTTTCTTGTCGGCAGGGTATGGCTACACCTTC.

This clonotype has ten or more counts. The chain has TRBV7-2 and TRBJ1-1; D not resolved. CDR3 length: 12 residues. V was pared by 2 bases and J by 10 bases, with 11 bases between. Germline V gives CDR1 SGHTA, CDR2 FQGNSA. The CDR3 DNA is TGTGCCAGCAGCTTAATCTCAGAGGGAGCTTTCTTT. As protein: CASSLISEGAFF.

In this sample, this clonotype turned up a few times. The chain links TRBV9 to TRBJ2-1, with TRBD2 as a possible D gene (6 bases). Trimming pared 3 bases from V and 3 bases from J, leaving 16 bases between. The CDR3 runs to 16 residues. The V gene's germline CDR1 is SGDLS and CDR2 YYNGEE. CDR3: CASSAYAGQHYNEQFF. The DNA for the CDR3 is TGTGCCAGCAGCGCGTACGCGGGGCAACACTACAATGAGCAGTTCTTC.

The J gene is TRBJ1-3, the V gene TRBV12-3 or TRBV12-4; perhaps TRBD1 as D (6 bases). The ends were cut back, 6 bases at V and 4 bases at J, with 16 bases in the middle. This CDR3 contains 15 residues. The CDR3 region has the DNA TGTGCCAGCAGCCGGCAGGGGCGAAGAGGAAACACCATATATTTT. This sequence encodes CASSRQGRRGNTIYF.

This clonotype has only a few counts. The rearrangement uses TRBV6-5 and TRBJ2-1; possible D gene TRBD1, 5 bases. Germline CDR1 and CDR2: MNHEY and SVGAGI. This CDR3 spans 16 amino acids. Deletions cut 0 bases from V and 5 bases from J, with 14 bases between. The CDR3 coding sequence is TGTGCCAGCAGTTACTCGTCAGGGCCCTACCACAATGAGCAGTTCTTC. This translates into CASSYSSGPYHNEQFF.

This clonotype has a handful of counts. V usage is TRBV6-1 and J usage is TRBJ2-5; D is unclear. CDR1 is MNHNS, CDR2 SASEGT, per germline. Trimming took off 6 bases at V and 1 base at J, with 15 bases between the two ends. The CDR3 extends over 15 amino acids. CDR3 residues: CASSPAVSLQETQYF. CDR3 nucleotide sequence: TGTGCCAGCAGCCCAGCTGTATCCCTCCAAGAGACCCAGTACTTC.

This clonotype was seen only a few times. Written as DNA, the CDR3 is TGTGCCAGCAGTGGGTTTGGGCAGGCGAACACCGGGGAGCTGTTTTTT. Protein sequence: CASSGFGQANTGELFF. The chain joins TRBV28 to TRBJ2-2; D is unresolved. The CDR3 sequence is 16 residues long. V was pared by 5 bases and J by 0 bases, with 13 bases between. Per germline, CDR1 MDHEN and CDR2 SYDVKM.

V gene TRBV19 combines with J gene TRBJ1-2; D gene ambiguous. Trimming took 6 bases from V and 5 from J, leaving 7 bases between them. The CDR3 consists of 11 residues. CDR1 and CDR2 (germline): LNHDA, SQIVND (reference sequence). CDR3 nucleotides: TGTGCCAGTAGGATGGGATATGGCTACACCTTC. It encodes CASRMGYGYTF.

The chain couples TRBV28 to TRBJ1-2, with 7 bases aligning to TRBD1. Trimming at V came to 3 bases and at J to 5 bases, leaving 9 bases not matched to a gene. Per the germline V gene, CDR1 is MDHEN and CDR2 is SYDVKM. There are 15 residues in the CDR3. The CDR3 reads CASSLFGRGLYGYTF. The CDR3 coding sequence is TGTGCCAGCAGTTTGTTTGGGAGGGGGCTTTATGGCTACACCTTC.

This clonotype was seen more than once but under ten times. CDR3 sequence reads: CASSIDGTIGYNEQFF. The CDR3 DNA reads TGTGCCAGTAGTATAGATGGGACTATTGGCTACAATGAGCAGTTCTTC. The chain carries TRBV19 and TRBJ2-1, with 7 bases aligning to TRBD2. This CDR3 has 16 amino acids. CDR1 LNHDA and CDR2 SQIVND come from the germline V gene (reference sequence). The V and J ends lost 0 bases and 3 bases, in that order; junction bases with no gene match: 5.

This clonotype showed up just a few times. V usage is TRBV20-1 and J usage is TRBJ2-7; D is uncertain. V was trimmed by 0 bases and J by 0 bases, leaving 6 bases between them. The germline CDR1 and CDR2 sequences are DFQATT and SNEGSKA (reference sequence). The CDR3 loop spans 13 amino acids. The CDR3 sequence: CSAREDASYEQYV. For the CDR3, the DNA is TGCAGTGCTAGAGAGGACGCCTCCTACGAGCAGTACGTC.

This clonotype came up many times. The V and J genes are TRBV12-3 or TRBV12-4 and TRBJ2-2; D unclear. This CDR3 region has 12 residues. Trimming left V 6 bases short and J 3 bases short, with 5 bases between. CDR3 residues: CASRGYTGELFF. The CDR3 bases are TGTGCCAGCAGGGGATACACCGGGGAGCTGTTTTTT.

This clonotype was seen at least ten times. In DNA, the CDR3 is TGTGCCAGTAACAGGGGCACAGATACGCAGTATTTT. It encodes CASNRGTDTQYF. The chain links TRBV12-3 or TRBV12-4 to TRBJ2-3, with D perhaps matching TRBD1 (6 bases). V dropped 9 bases and J dropped 1 base, with 8 bases sitting between them. The CDR3 has 12 amino acids.

This sequence joins TRBV7-6 and TRBJ1-2; D is unclear. The CDR3 has 15 amino acids. Germline V gene sequence: CDR1 SGHVS, CDR2 FNYEAQ. Trimming stripped 1 base from V and 0 bases from J, with 9 bases between. CDR3 coding DNA: TGTGCCAGCAGCTTAGAAGCAGAGACTAACTATGGCTACACCTTC. Amino acids: CASSLEAETNYGYTF.